Presented here are 7 T cell receptor beta chains from one specimen sequenced in a study of high-grade serous ovarian cancer treatment subgroups. The tumor samples were collected prior to definitive surgery or chemotherapy. Clones were read by immunoSEQ multiplex PCR, and TCRdb kept only the in-frame ones, dropping some. Of 35,000 to 45,000 clones in the sample, around 80% were seen once. The sequencing sample was made of tumor tissue. All receptors come from a human donor with high-grade serous ovarian cancer.

The chain employs TRBV27 and TRBJ2-7; D gene uncertain. Germline CDR1 is MNHEY and CDR2 is SMNVEV (reference sequence). Trimming removed 4 bases from V and 5 bases from J, with 12 bases in between. The CDR3 is 13 residues long. CDR3 coding DNA: TGTGCCAGCAGTTACCTCCCCCCGGACGAGCAGTACTTC. Translation gives CASSYLPPDEQYF.

The rearrangement joins TRBV7-9 to TRBJ2-7; 8 bases map to TRBD1. CDR3 size: 14 residues. Trimming cost V 5 bases and J 2 bases; bases outside gene matches: 5. In germline, CDR1 is SEHNR, CDR2 FQNEAQ (reference sequence). The CDR3 DNA sequence: TGTGCCAGCAGCCGAGGGACAGGCCCCTACGAGCAGTACTTC. Translating it yields CASSRGTGPYEQYF.

The chain couples TRBV28 to TRBJ1-2; a possible D gene is TRBD1 (6 bases). The V gene lost 7 bases and the J gene lost 8 bases, with 23 bases spanning the gap. The CDR3 length is 15 residues. CDR1 and CDR2 from the germline V gene are MDHEN and SYDVKM. The CDR3 protein is CASTLPGRGARGYTF. Here the CDR3 DNA reads TGTGCCAGCACCCTCCCCGGGAGGGGGGCGCGGGGCTACACCTTC.

V usage is TRBV4-2 and J usage is TRBJ2-2; 7 bases map to TRBD2. With V trimmed by 1 base and J by 6 bases, 11 bases remained unmatched. Germline assignment: CDR1 LGHNA and CDR2 YNFKEQ. This CDR3 region has 17 residues. The DNA of the CDR3 is TGTGCCAGCAGCCAAGGTGGCGGGGGATATTTCGCCGGGGAGCTGTTTTTT. It codes for CASSQGGGGYFAGELFF.

DNA of the CDR3: TGTGCCAGCAGCCCAGGGACTTCATTCTACAATGAGCAGTTCTTC. Protein product: CASSPGTSFYNEQFF. This chain connects TRBV7-2 to TRBJ2-1, with TRBD2 as a possible D gene (6 bases). The germline V gene encodes CDR1 SGHTA and CDR2 FQGNSA. This CDR3 has 15 amino acids. V shed 5 bases and J shed 3 bases, with 14 bases lying between them.

This clone occurred once. The V gene is TRBV27, the J gene TRBJ2-1; 12 bases fit TRBD2. This CDR3 contains 15 residues. The V and J ends lost 8 bases and 7 bases, in that order; junction bases with no gene match: 9. Germline CDR1 MNHEY, CDR2 SMNVEV (reference sequence). DNA for the CDR3: TGTGCCAGCTCCCGACTAGCGGGAGTTTATAATGAGCAGTTCTTC. Protein: CASSRLAGVYNEQFF.

In this sample, this clone turned up once. The gene calls are TRBV5-1 and TRBJ2-1; no definite D call. V lost 5 bases, J lost 3 bases, and 6 bases lay in between. The CDR3 is 12 amino acids. The germline gives CDR1 SGHRS, CDR2 YFSETQ. In DNA, the CDR3 is TGCGCCAGCAGTAAAGGCTACAATGAGCAGTTCTTC. It encodes CASSKGYNEQFF.